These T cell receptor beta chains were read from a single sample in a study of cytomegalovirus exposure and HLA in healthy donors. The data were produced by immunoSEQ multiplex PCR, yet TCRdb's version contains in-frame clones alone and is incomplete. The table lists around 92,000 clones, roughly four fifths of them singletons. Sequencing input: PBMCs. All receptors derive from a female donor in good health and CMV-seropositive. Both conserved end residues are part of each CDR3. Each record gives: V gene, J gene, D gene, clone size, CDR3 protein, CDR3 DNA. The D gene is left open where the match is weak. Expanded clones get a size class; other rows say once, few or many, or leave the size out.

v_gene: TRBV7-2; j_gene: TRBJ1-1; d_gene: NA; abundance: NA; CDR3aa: CASSLQTPGIAEAFF; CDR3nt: TGTGCCAGCAGCTTACAAACCCCAGGGATAGCTGAAGCTTTCTTT
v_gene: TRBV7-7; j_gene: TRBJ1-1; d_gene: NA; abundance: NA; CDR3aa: CASSLSRVTEAFF; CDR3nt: TGTGCCAGCAGCTTAAGCAGGGTCACTGAAGCTTTCTTT
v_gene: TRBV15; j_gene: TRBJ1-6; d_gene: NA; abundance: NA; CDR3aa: CATSRAGMTYNSPLHF; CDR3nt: TGTGCCACCAGCAGAGCAGGGATGACCTATAATTCACCCCTCCACTTT
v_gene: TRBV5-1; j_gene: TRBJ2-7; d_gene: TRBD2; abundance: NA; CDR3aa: CASSARLAGTSYEQYF; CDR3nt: TGCGCCAGCAGCGCCCGACTAGCGGGGACCTCCTACGAGCAGTACTTC
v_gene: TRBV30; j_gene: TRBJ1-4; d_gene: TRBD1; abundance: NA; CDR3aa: CAWSSGTGREKLFF; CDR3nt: TGTGCCTGGAGTTCCGGGACAGGGCGCGAAAAACTGTTTTTT
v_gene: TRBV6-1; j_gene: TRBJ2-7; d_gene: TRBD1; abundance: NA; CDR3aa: CASYLWQGAVYEQYF; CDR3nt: TGTGCCAGCTATCTTTGGCAGGGGGCAGTTTACGAGCAGTACTTC
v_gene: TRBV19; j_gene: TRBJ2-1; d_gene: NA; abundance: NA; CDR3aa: CASSSTRLLEQFF; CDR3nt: TGTGCCAGTAGTTCAACTAGGCTTCTTGAGCAGTTCTTC
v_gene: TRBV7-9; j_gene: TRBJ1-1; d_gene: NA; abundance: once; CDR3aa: CASSLAGRSTEALF; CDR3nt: TGTGCCAGCAGCTTAGCGGGGAGAAGTACTGAAGCTCTCTTT
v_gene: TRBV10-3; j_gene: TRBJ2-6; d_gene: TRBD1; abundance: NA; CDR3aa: CAISTGQGNSGANVLTF; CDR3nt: TGTGCCATCAGCACGGGACAGGGGAACTCTGGGGCCAACGTCCTGACTTTC
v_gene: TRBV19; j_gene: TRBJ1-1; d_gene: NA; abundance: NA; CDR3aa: CASSLGGGVGSEAFF; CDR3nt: TGTGCCAGTAGCCTCGGTGGGGGGGTTGGCTCTGAAGCTTTCTTT
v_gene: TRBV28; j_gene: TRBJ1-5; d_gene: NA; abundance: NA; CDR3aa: CASRSTEPYQPQHF; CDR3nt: TGTGCCAGCAGGTCCACAGAGCCTTATCAGCCCCAGCATTTT
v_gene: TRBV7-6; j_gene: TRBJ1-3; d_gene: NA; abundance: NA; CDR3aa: CASSSRFSALGNTIYF; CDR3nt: TGTGCCAGCAGCTCACGGTTTTCCGCCCTTGGAAACACCATATATTTT
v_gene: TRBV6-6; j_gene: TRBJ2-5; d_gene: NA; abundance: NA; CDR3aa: CASSYGEARTQYF; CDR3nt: TGTGCCAGCAGTTATGGTGAGGCTAGGACCCAGTACTTC
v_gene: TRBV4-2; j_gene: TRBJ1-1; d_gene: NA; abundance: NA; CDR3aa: CASSQDGQNTEAFF; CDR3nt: TGTGCCAGCAGCCAAGATGGACAGAACACTGAAGCTTTCTTT
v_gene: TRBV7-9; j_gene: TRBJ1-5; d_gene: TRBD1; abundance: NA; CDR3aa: CASSTGQAPNQPQHF; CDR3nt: TGTGCCAGCAGCACAGGACAGGCCCCCAATCAGCCCCAGCATTTT
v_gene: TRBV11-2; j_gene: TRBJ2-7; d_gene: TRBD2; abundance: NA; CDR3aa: CASSGFTSDSLNF; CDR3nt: TGTGCCAGCAGCGGATTTACTAGCGACAGCTTAAACTTC
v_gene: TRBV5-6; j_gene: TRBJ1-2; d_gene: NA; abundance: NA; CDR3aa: CASSLWALRTTHRGYTF; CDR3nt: TGTGCCAGCAGCCTGTGGGCTCTGAGGACAACCCATCGTGGCTACACCTTC
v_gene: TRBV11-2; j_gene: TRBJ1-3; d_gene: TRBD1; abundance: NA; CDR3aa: CASSPRQGSGNTIYF; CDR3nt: TGTGCCAGCAGCCCTCGACAGGGATCTGGAAACACCATATATTTT
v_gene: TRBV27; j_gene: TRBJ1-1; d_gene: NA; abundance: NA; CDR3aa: CASSFHSPMNTEAFF; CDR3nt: TGTGCCAGCAGTTTTCATAGCCCCATGAACACTGAAGCTTTCTTT